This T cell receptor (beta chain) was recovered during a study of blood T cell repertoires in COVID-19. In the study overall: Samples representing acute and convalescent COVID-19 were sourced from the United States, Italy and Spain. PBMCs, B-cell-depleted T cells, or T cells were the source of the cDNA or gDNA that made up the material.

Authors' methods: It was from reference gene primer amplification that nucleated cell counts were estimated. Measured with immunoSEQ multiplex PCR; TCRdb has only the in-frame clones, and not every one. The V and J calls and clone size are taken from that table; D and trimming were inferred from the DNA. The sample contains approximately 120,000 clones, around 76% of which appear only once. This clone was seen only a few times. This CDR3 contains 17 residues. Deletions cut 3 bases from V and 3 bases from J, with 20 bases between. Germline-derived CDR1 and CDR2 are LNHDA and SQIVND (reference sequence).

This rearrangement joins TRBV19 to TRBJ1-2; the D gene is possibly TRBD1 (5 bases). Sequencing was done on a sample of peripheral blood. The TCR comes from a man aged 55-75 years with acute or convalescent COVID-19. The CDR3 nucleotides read TGTGCCAGTAGTATCATTCAGGGATCCCCCGGACACTATGGCTACACCTTC. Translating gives CASSIIQGSPGHYGYTF.